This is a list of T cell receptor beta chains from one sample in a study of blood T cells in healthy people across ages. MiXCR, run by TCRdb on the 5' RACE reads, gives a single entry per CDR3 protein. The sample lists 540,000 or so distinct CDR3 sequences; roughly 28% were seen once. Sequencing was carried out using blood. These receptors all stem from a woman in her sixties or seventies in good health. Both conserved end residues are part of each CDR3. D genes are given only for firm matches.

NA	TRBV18	CASSPPARGNTEAFF
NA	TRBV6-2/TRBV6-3	CASSSSSGRQAKNIQYF
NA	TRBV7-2	CASSEGVGSSYEQYF
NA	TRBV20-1	CSAIDWKNSYEQYF
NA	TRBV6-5	CASSPRLSGYTF
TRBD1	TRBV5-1	CASSFTQGSYNSPLHF
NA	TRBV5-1	CASSYDGGDTQYF
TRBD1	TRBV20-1	CSARVAGQGKFGANVLTF
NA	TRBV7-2	CASSLVGREQLF
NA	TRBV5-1	CASSREPIMVYEQYF
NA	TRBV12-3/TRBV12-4	CASSLNLRDSEKLFF
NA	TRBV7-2	CASSSLTRGLWDTEAFF
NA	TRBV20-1	CSAGVSCEQYF
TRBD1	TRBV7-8	CAGSLTRRQGTRNYGYTF
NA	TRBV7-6	CASSRSLGLSRDTQYF
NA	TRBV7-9	CASSLGARQDSYEQYF
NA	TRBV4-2	CASSQVGGTSDGEQFF
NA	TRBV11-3	CASSQEGNRDNEQFF
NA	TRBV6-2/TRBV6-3	CASGHTETQYF
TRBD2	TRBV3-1	CASSQRAGDDNEQFF
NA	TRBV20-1	CSARDIEGAEAFF
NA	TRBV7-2	CASSLMWSAAYNSPLHF
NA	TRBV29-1	CSVERRTSGPHNEQFF
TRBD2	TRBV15	CATSLAGPTDTQYF
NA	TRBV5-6	CASSLEPWRGGTDTQYF
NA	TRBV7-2	CASSIKGGNEQFF
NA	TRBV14	CASSQDQGTQPTDTQYF
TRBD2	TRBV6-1	CASSEDERGRETQYF